Listed below are T cell receptor beta chains from one sample, sequenced in a study of T cells in Graves' hyperthyroidism and ophthalmopathy. Using its own MiXCR run on the multiplex PCR reads, TCRdb lists one record per CDR3 protein. The repertoire holds more than 75,000 distinct CDR3 sequences, with 51% as singletons. The specimen was blood. The receptors shown here come from a woman in her thirties or forties with Graves' hyperthyroidism. Each CDR3 is given with its conserved first and last residue. D genes are given only for firm matches. A clone size is listed for some rows: how often the clone was seen (once, few, many), or a class if it is expanded.

11	-	TRBV2	TRBJ1-6	TRBD1	CASSETGPLHF	TGTGCCAGCAGTGAGACAGGGCCCCTCCACTTT
15	-	TRBV13	TRBJ1-2	TRBD1	CASSSSGTGLYGYTF	TGTGCCAGCAGCTCCTCCGGGACAGGGCTCTATGGCTACACCTTC
15	-	TRBV7-3	TRBJ2-7	TRBD2	CASSRLAGGPYEQYF	TGTGCCAGCAGCCGACTAGCGGGAGGGCCCTACGAGCAGTACTTC
13	-	TRBV18	TRBJ1-5	-	CASSPDTHQPQHF	TGTGCCAGCTCGCCGGATACTCATCAGCCCCAGCATTTT
14	-	TRBV13	TRBJ2-5	TRBD2	CASSLGGGSETQYF	TGTGCCAGCAGCTTAGGTGGCGGGAGTGAGACCCAGTACTTC
15	many	TRBV5-1	TRBJ2-2	-	CASSLELLEDGELFF	TGCGCCAGCAGCTTGGAGTTACTGGAGGACGGGGAGCTGTTTTTT
16	-	TRBV6-6	TRBJ2-7	TRBD2	CASSYGRGLADYEQYF	TGTGCCAGCAGTTACGGACGGGGACTAGCCGATTACGAGCAGTACTTC
14	-	TRBV29-1	TRBJ1-2	TRBD1	CSVVGQGIDYGYTF	TGCAGCGTCGTGGGACAGGGGATCGACTATGGCTACACCTTC
13	-	TRBV5-8	TRBJ1-2	-	CASIPEGAGGYTF	TGTGCCAGCATTCCCGAAGGGGCCGGTGGCTACACCTTC
13	many	TRBV12-3/TRBV12-4	TRBJ2-5	-	CASSLSGLETQYF	TGTGCCAGCAGTTTATCGGGGTTAGAGACCCAGTACTTC
14	many	TRBV19	TRBJ1-3	-	CASSPTNRKNTIYF	TGTGCCAGTAGCCCGACAAACCGGAAAAACACCATATATTTT
9	-	TRBV20-1	TRBJ1-1	-	CSAGNRAFF	TGCAGTGCGGGGAACAGGGCTTTCTTT
16	many	TRBV7-8	TRBJ2-2	-	CASSEGPNLYTGELFF	TGTGCCAGCAGCGAGGGACCTAACCTTTACACCGGGGAGCTGTTTTTT
14	many	TRBV30	TRBJ1-1	-	CAWRGGTSNTEAFF	TGTGCCTGGAGGGGCGGGACATCCAACACTGAAGCTTTCTTT